This T cell receptor beta chain was sequenced in a study of read filtering for tumor transcriptome and immune sequencing. Study summary: TCR-mapped reads were about 3.5 to 10.27 million with IR-seq versus roughly 75 to 1,400 with RNA-seq. Overall study results and limits: Without single-read clonotypes, shared clonotype proportions correlated more between IR-seq and RNA-seq. In IR-seq, single-read clonotypes were approximately 79% of clonotypes but approximately 3.5% of reads.

From 300 to 450 ng of RNA, a library with molecular barcoded alpha/delta and beta/gamma adaptors was made. Using its own MiXCR run on the reads, TCRdb lists one record per CDR3 protein. The table has around 130,000 distinct CDR3 sequences, 13% seen once. Trimming pared 4 bases from V and 2 bases from J, leaving 7 bases between. This CDR3 spans 13 amino acids. CDR1 is SGHAT, CDR2 FQNNGV, per germline. Bone marrow was sampled from every patient at the time of active disease. This clonotype was recorded a few times. The antigen is undetermined. The sequenced material came from a population of CD138-negative cells sorted from bone marrow. The rearrangement uses TRBV11-2 and TRBJ2-3, with D unresolved. This TCR was sampled from a donor at least 40 years old with multiple myeloma. Written as DNA, the CDR3 is TGTGCCAGCAGCTCTGACACCACAGATACGCAGTATTTT. The encoded protein is CASSSDTTDTQYF.